This T cell receptor beta chain was observed in a study of control samples from healthy donors and cancer patients. Produced via immunoSEQ multiplex PCR; TCRdb's table is partial and in-frame only. The sample includes 150,000 to 200,000 clones, about 94% of them seen just once. The CDR3 sequence is 16 residues long. CDR1 and CDR2 from the germline V gene are MDHEN and SYDVKM. V shed 2 bases and J shed 4 bases, with 17 bases lying between them. The sample comprised blood. J is TRBJ1-2 and V is TRBV28; D possibly corresponds to TRBD1 (5 bases). The clonotype originates from a woman aged 30 to 39 in good health. The chain's CDR3 is CASSLPPAGQGYGYTF. CDR3 DNA: TGTGCCAGCAGTTTACCTCCGGCAGGGCAGGGCTATGGCTACACCTTC.